This T cell receptor beta chain was profiled in a study of blood T cells in healthy people across ages. Looking at the study overall: Template switching retrieved approximately one barcoded beta molecule for each two T cells. General observations from the study: The authors considered diversity estimates from one million T cells to be underestimates.

The authors ran a second PCR of 7 to 11 cycles using a sample-barcoded 5' primer and a J-beta primer mix. Every single cDNA molecule received a tag from a template-switch adaptor with 12 random nucleotides. Via MiXCR, TCRdb re-called the 5' RACE reads, giving one row per CDR3 protein. The sample has 890,000 or so distinct CDR3 sequences; around 62% are singletons. A minimum of 5 micrograms of total RNA was extracted per sample. Worth noting for this clonotype: What it recognizes is unknown.

The CDR3 is 11 residues long. Germline V gene sequence: CDR1 MNHEY, CDR2 SVGEGT. V gave up 2 bases and J gave up 8 bases, with 4 bases separating them. Sequencing was done on a sample of blood. This sequence was found in a man between 25 and 39 years old in good health. The V and J genes are TRBV6-2 or TRBV6-3 and TRBJ2-1, with unresolved D. The DNA for the CDR3 is TGTGCCAGCAGTTACACCGATGAGCAGTTCTTC. As protein: CASSYTDEQFF.